The following is a T cell receptor (beta chain) sequence with its context. What it recognizes is unknown. The data were taken from a study of shared clonotypes between healthy human individuals. Study-level background: A couple of female and three male donors aged 18 to 49 were enrolled. The study's findings and limits: As a rule, naive subsets had a larger estimated richness than memory subsets. The study found roughly 5% of naive CD4 clonotypes shared across a handful of donors. In contrast to clonotypes shared by all four donors, non-shared clonotypes had lower generation probabilities.

V lost 3 bases to trimming and J lost 2 bases, with 12 bases between them. Germline loops: CDR1 SGDLS, CDR2 YYNGEE. The CDR3 is made up of 14 amino acids. Naivety among CD8 cells was defined by CD45RO negativity and positive CCR7 selection, thereby excluding terminally differentiated effector memory CD45RA+ cells. The table came from immunoSEQ multiplex PCR; TCRdb's copy has only in-frame clones and leaves some out. The sample has about 2.1 million clones, about 92% seen once. This receptor was taken from a young man in good health. Some clones in this sample may be carry-over from other donors' samples. The chain joins TRBV9 to TRBJ2-7; no clear D. The specimen was naive CD8+ T cells from PBMCs. As DNA, the CDR3 is TGTGCCAGCAGCGCCGCAGACACTCCCTACGAGCAGTACTTC. This gives the protein CASSAADTPYEQYF.